Detailed here is one TCR beta chain. The sample belongs to a study of blood T cell repertoires in COVID-19. Repertoires were generated with immunoSEQ multiplex PCR, while TCRdb's copy carries only in-frame clones and drops some. The sample yields some 120,000 clones, roughly three quarters seen once. This CDR3 is built from 14 residues. Germline CDR1 reads MGHDK; CDR2 reads SYGVNS. J lost 8 bases, V lost 4 bases, and 7 bases had no gene match. The source material was peripheral blood. The rearrangement links TRBV25-1 to TRBJ1-1, with 10 nucleotides matching TRBD1. The source is a man in his forties or fifties with active or convalescent COVID-19. Written as DNA, the CDR3 is TGTGCCAGCAGTGCTGGGACAGGGGCGGTAGAAGCTTTCTTT. Translated: CASSAGTGAVEAFF.